This T cell receptor (beta chain) was identified in a study of T-cell reconstitution after alpha-beta-depleted transplantation in children. The sample holds many counts of this clonotype. Its target is unknown. Overall study findings and caveats: A year post-transplant, T-cell counts and diversity derived mostly from newly produced T cells. Expanded graft clones numbering several hundred reportedly gave rise to alpha-beta T cells about two months after transplant. Surviving recipient T cells and intrathymic progenitors accounted for some patients' high TCRbeta diversity at day 60.

Per the germline V gene, CDR1 is SGDLS and CDR2 is YYNGEE. The CDR3 has 15 amino acids. With V trimmed by 0 bases and J by 3 bases, 5 bases remained unmatched. Preparation of the TCRbeta library used unique molecular identifiers. TCRdb recomputed calls from the PCR reads with MiXCR, one row per CDR3 protein. The repertoire has about 460,000 distinct CDR3 sequences, roughly a tenth of them found once; the top ten carry about 2%. The clonotype originates from a child aged 2 to 10 with inherited bone marrow failure, due to receive a stem cell transplant. The sample was PBMCs, taken before TCRalphabeta/CD19-depleted stem cell transplant. This rearrangement joins TRBV9 to TRBJ2-7, with 8 bases matching TRBD2. The CDR3 loop reads CASSVGGGRFYEQYF. The DNA of the CDR3 is TGTGCCAGCAGCGTAGGCGGCGGGAGGTTCTACGAGCAGTACTTC.